What follows are 20 T cell receptor beta chains derived from one specimen sequenced in a study of cytomegalovirus exposure and HLA in healthy donors. 60 Vbeta and 13 Jbeta primers were used in PCR. The data were produced by immunoSEQ multiplex PCR, yet TCRdb's version contains in-frame clones alone and is incomplete. The table includes some 200,000 clones, around three quarters detected once. What was sequenced was PBMCs. These receptors all come from a woman aged 25 to 39 in good health and CMV-seropositive.

This clone has just a few counts. The chain is built from TRBV7-2 and TRBJ2-6, with D possibly TRBD1 on 6 matching bases. CDR1 is SGHTA and CDR2 is FQGNSA in the germline V gene. CDR3 length: 15 amino acids. V was cut by 5 bases and J by 4 bases, with 12 bases left in between. DNA for the CDR3: TGTGCCAGCAGCGCAAGGGGGACCGGGGCCAACGTCCTGACTTTC. Translating gives CASSARGTGANVLTF.

The V gene is TRBV9, the J gene TRBJ2-2; D gene unclear. The length of the CDR3 is 13 residues. Per germline, CDR1 SGDLS and CDR2 YYNGEE. Trimming left V 3 bases short and J 7 bases short, with 10 bases between. CDR3 bases: TGTGCCAGCAGCGCCGTAGAGAGCGGGGAGCTGTTTTTT. Residues: CASSAVESGELFF.

The chain has TRBV5-5 and TRBJ1-4; maybe TRBD1 (5 bases). Germline V gene sequence: CDR1 SGHKS, CDR2 YYEKEE (reference sequence). This CDR3 spans 15 amino acids. The V end lost 5 bases, the J end lost 3 bases, and 14 bases lay between the germline ends. The CDR3 region has the DNA TGTGCCAGCAGGTCAGGGAGGGCGGCTAATGAAAAACTGTTTTTT. This encodes CASRSGRAANEKLFF. Based on the CDR3 plus reference TRBV5-5 and TRBJ1-4, the full variable domain is DAGVTQSPTHLIKTRGQQVTLRCSPISGHKSVSWYQQVLGQGPQFIFQYYEKEERGRGNFPDRFSARQFPNYSSELNVNALLLGDSALYLCASRSGRAANEKLFFGSGTQLSVL.

The chain links TRBV29-1 to TRBJ2-5; 12 nucleotides align to TRBD1. V was clipped by 8 bases and J by 10 bases; unmatched bases: 8. This CDR3 region has 12 residues. Germline lookup yields CDR1 SQVTM and CDR2 ANQGSEA. The DNA for the CDR3 is TGCAGCACGGGACAGGGGGCTGGGAGCCAGTACTTC. It codes for CSTGQGAGSQYF.

The CDR3 is CASSLGGDWNNEQFF. The DNA of the CDR3 is TGTGCCAGCAGCTTGGGGGGGGACTGGAATAATGAGCAGTTCTTC. This rearrangement joins TRBV5-4 to TRBJ2-1, with D perhaps TRBD2 (6 bases). This CDR3 comprises 15 residues. The germline CDR1 and CDR2 sequences are SGHNT and YYREEE (reference sequence). Trimming removed 0 bases from V and 7 bases from J, with 14 bases in between.

The rearrangement links TRBV5-1 to TRBJ2-3; 10 nucleotides match TRBD2. The CDR3 covers 16 residues. The germline V gene encodes CDR1 SGHRS and CDR2 YFSETQ. V gave up 4 bases and J gave up 0 bases; unmatched junction bases: 5. Here the CDR3 reads CASSLGLAASTDTQYF. DNA for the CDR3: TGCGCCAGCAGCCTCGGACTAGCGGCTAGCACAGATACGCAGTATTTT.

The table lists this clone with a count of one. J is TRBJ2-7 and V is TRBV4-1, with a tentative D call TRBD1 (6 bases). The length of the CDR3 is 17 residues. Trimming left V 0 bases short and J 4 bases short, with 19 bases between. In germline, CDR1 is MGHRA, CDR2 YSYEKL. CDR3 sequence reads: CASSQEEGTLGKYEQYF. CDR3 nucleotides: TGCGCCAGCAGCCAAGAAGAGGGGACACTAGGGAAATACGAGCAGTACTTC.

The rearrangement uses TRBV7-2 and TRBJ1-2; 9 bases are a match to TRBD1. Germline CDR1 is SGHTA and CDR2 is FQGNSA. There are 14 residues in the CDR3. With 3 bases clipped from V and 5 bases from J, the junction kept 4 bases outside the gene matches. This CDR3 is CASSFRQGEYGYTF. In DNA form, the CDR3 reads TGTGCCAGCAGCTTTAGACAGGGGGAGTATGGCTACACCTTC.

This chain joins TRBV5-1 and TRBJ1-1, with D perhaps matching TRBD1 (6 bases). V lost 5 bases to trimming and J lost 1 base, with 15 bases between them. The CDR3 loop spans 15 amino acids. Germline CDR1 SGHRS, CDR2 YFSETQ. DNA for the CDR3: TGCGCCAGCAGTCCGGTGACAGGATCGAACACTGAAGCTTTCTTT. Its protein product is CASSPVTGSNTEAFF.

This clone was seen only a few times. This chain joins TRBV9 and TRBJ1-4; 11 bases agree with TRBD1. V lost 3 bases and J lost 7; bases outside the gene matches: 8. In germline, CDR1 is SGDLS, CDR2 YYNGEE. The CDR3 runs to 16 residues. The CDR3 reads CASSANPGQGGEKLFF. The CDR3, as DNA: TGTGCCAGCAGCGCCAATCCGGGACAGGGGGGTGAAAAACTGTTTTTT.

V is TRBV4-3 and J is TRBJ2-7; a possible D gene is TRBD2 (6 bases). CDR1 and CDR2 (germline): LGHNA, YSLEER. The CDR3 is 15 amino acids. V was shortened by 0 bases and J by 7 bases, with 16 bases between the two germline ends. The CDR3 here is CASSQDIVGLREQYF. The CDR3 DNA sequence: TGCGCCAGCAGCCAAGATATTGTGGGACTTCGAGAGCAGTACTTC.

This clone was detected once. V gene TRBV7-9 combines with J gene TRBJ1-6; TRBD1 matches 9 bases. V shed 3 bases, J shed 9 bases, and the junction held 6 bases outside the gene matches. The CDR3 runs 15 residues. Germline assignment: CDR1 SEHNR and CDR2 FQNEAQ (reference sequence). The CDR3 loop is CASSFSGQGTSPLHF. In nucleotides, the CDR3 is TGTGCCAGCAGCTTCTCGGGACAGGGAACTTCACCCCTCCACTTT.

The chain employs TRBV6-5 and TRBJ1-2; 7 bases line up with TRBD1. This CDR3 is built from 16 residues. Germline-derived CDR1 and CDR2 are MNHEY and SVGAGI. V trimming: 0 bases; J trimming: 4 bases; junction bases outside the gene matches: 8. This chain's CDR3 is CASSYSRAGGSYGYTF. The CDR3 DNA is TGTGCCAGCAGTTACTCGAGGGCAGGGGGTTCCTATGGCTACACCTTC.

The chain combines TRBV4-1 with TRBJ1-4; D possibly corresponds to TRBD1 (5 bases). Trimming removed 0 bases from V and 4 bases from J, with 15 bases in between. The CDR3 has 17 residues. Germline V gene lookup returns CDR1 MGHRA and CDR2 YSYEKL. CDR3 in amino acids: CASSQEGVRGGNEKLFF. For the CDR3, the DNA is TGCGCCAGCAGCCAAGAAGGGGTAAGGGGAGGTAATGAAAAACTGTTTTTT.

The CDR3 protein is CASSRGLAGGETQYF. The CDR3 bases are TGTGCCAGCAGCCGAGGGCTAGCGGGAGGTGAGACCCAGTACTTC. The chain couples TRBV9 to TRBJ2-5; 11 nucleotides match TRBD2. The trim removed 4 bases at V and 5 bases at J, leaving 7 bases unmatched. The CDR3 length is 15 residues. Looked up from germline, CDR1 is SGDLS and CDR2 is YYNGEE.

The V gene is TRBV27, the J gene TRBJ1-5, with D possibly matching TRBD1 (6 bases). Trimming stripped 3 bases from V and 0 bases from J, with 9 bases between. This CDR3 comprises 15 residues. CDR1 is MNHEY, CDR2 SMNVEV, per germline (reference sequence). CDR3: CASSLTGDSNQPQHF. The CDR3 nucleotides are TGTGCCAGCAGTTTGACAGGCGATAGCAATCAGCCCCAGCATTTT.

This clone was seen more than once but under ten times. This chain joins TRBV6-5 and TRBJ2-7; no clear D gene. Germline lookup yields CDR1 MNHEY and CDR2 SVGAGI. This CDR3 is 13 amino acids long. The ends were cut back, 4 bases at V and 2 bases at J, with 9 bases in the middle. Here the CDR3 DNA reads TGTGCCAGCAGTTCGACACCAACCTACGAGCAGTACTTC. It translates to CASSSTPTYEQYF.

The table lists this clone with a count of one. The rearrangement joins TRBV27 to TRBJ2-1, with 11 nucleotides matching TRBD2. The ends lost 5 bases at V and 10 bases at J; junction bases unmatched: 13. The CDR3 runs 16 residues. Germline V gene sequence: CDR1 MNHEY, CDR2 SMNVEV (reference sequence). The CDR3 protein is CASSVITSGGRGEQFF. The CDR3 DNA sequence: TGTGCCAGCAGTGTAATAACTAGCGGGGGCAGGGGAGAGCAGTTCTTC.

V gene TRBV27 combines with J gene TRBJ1-2, with a weak D call TRBD1 (6 bases). The V gene lost 6 bases and the J gene lost 1 base, with 12 bases spanning the gap. The CDR3 runs 14 residues. CDR1 is MNHEY, CDR2 SMNVEV, per germline (reference sequence). CDR3 in DNA: TGTGCCAGCAGCCGGACAGCCTTTAACTATGGCTACACCTTC. Its protein is CASSRTAFNYGYTF.

This rearrangement joins TRBV6-6 to TRBJ2-3; D is uncertain. The CDR3 loop spans 13 amino acids. Between the trimmed V and J ends, which lost 4 bases and 6 bases, there was a span of 11 bases. Germline CDR1 MNHNY, CDR2 SVGAGI (reference sequence). The CDR3 coding sequence is TGTGCCAGCAGTTCACAAAGTTCGGATACGCAGTATTTT. Translated, it gives CASSSQSSDTQYF.